This is a list of T cell receptor beta chains from one sample in a study of cytomegalovirus exposure and HLA in healthy donors. Sequenced by immunoSEQ multiplex PCR; TCRdb stores in-frame clones only, minus some. The sample lists under 150,000 clones, about 71% seen once, with about 2.6% in the top ten. The material sequenced was PBMCs. The receptors derive from a woman aged 60 to 75 in good health and CMV-seropositive. Each CDR3 is given with its conserved first and last residue. D genes are given only for firm matches. Clone sizes are given selectively: once, few, many, or a class where the clone is expanded.

d_gene: .
v_gene: TRBV7-3
j_gene: TRBJ1-2
abundance: .
CDR3aa: CASSLTAGDYGYTF
CDR3nt: TGTGCCAGCAGCTTAACGGCAGGGGACTATGGCTACACCTTC

d_gene: .
v_gene: TRBV15
j_gene: TRBJ2-1
abundance: few
CDR3aa: CATSRSYNEQFF
CDR3nt: TGTGCCACCAGCAGGTCATACAATGAGCAGTTCTTC

d_gene: .
v_gene: TRBV7-9
j_gene: TRBJ1-2
abundance: .
CDR3aa: CASSPRSLGYTF
CDR3nt: TGTGCCAGCAGCCCTCGCTCCCTAGGCTACACCTTC

d_gene: .
v_gene: TRBV29-1
j_gene: TRBJ2-1
abundance: .
CDR3aa: CSVYRDLAVNEQFF
CDR3nt: TGCAGCGTGTACCGGGACTTAGCAGTAAATGAGCAGTTCTTC

d_gene: .
v_gene: TRBV7-7
j_gene: TRBJ2-5
abundance: .
CDR3aa: CASSSRVEGPDTQYF
CDR3nt: TGTGCCAGCAGCTCCAGGGTGGAGGGTCCGGACACCCAGTACTTC

d_gene: TRBD1
v_gene: TRBV6-6
j_gene: TRBJ1-2
abundance: .
CDR3aa: CASRTGTGEPYGYTF
CDR3nt: TGTGCCAGCAGAACCGGGACAGGGGAACCCTATGGCTACACCTTC

d_gene: .
v_gene: TRBV6-1
j_gene: TRBJ1-6
abundance: .
CDR3aa: CASSEQINSPLHF
CDR3nt: TGTGCCAGCAGTGAACAGATCAATTCACCCCTCCACTTT

d_gene: TRBD1
v_gene: TRBV5-1
j_gene: TRBJ1-2
abundance: .
CDR3aa: CASSLTRGQGYTF
CDR3nt: TGCGCCAGCAGCTTGACAAGGGGGCAAGGCTACACCTTC

d_gene: TRBD1
v_gene: TRBV6-1
j_gene: TRBJ2-1
abundance: .
CDR3aa: CASSRQGSDEQFF
CDR3nt: TGTGCCAGCAGTCGACAGGGGTCGGATGAGCAGTTCTTC

d_gene: .
v_gene: TRBV5-1
j_gene: TRBJ1-2
abundance: .
CDR3aa: CASSLDIRGGYTF
CDR3nt: TGCGCCAGCAGCTTGGATATCCGGGGTGGCTACACCTTC

d_gene: .
v_gene: TRBV28
j_gene: TRBJ1-6
abundance: .
CDR3aa: CASSLDRAISPLHF
CDR3nt: TGTGCCAGCAGTTTAGACAGAGCAATTTCACCCCTCCACTTT

d_gene: .
v_gene: TRBV7-9
j_gene: TRBJ1-2
abundance: .
CDR3aa: CASSLTFTDGYTF
CDR3nt: TGTGCCAGCAGCTTAACGTTCACGGATGGCTACACCTTC

d_gene: TRBD1
v_gene: TRBV6-1
j_gene: TRBJ1-2
abundance: .
CDR3aa: CATSEGQGAGYGYTF
CDR3nt: TGTGCCACCTCAGAGGGACAGGGGGCGGGCTATGGCTACACCTTC

d_gene: .
v_gene: TRBV28
j_gene: TRBJ1-3
abundance: .
CDR3aa: CASSLHMTSSGNTIYF
CDR3nt: TGTGCCAGCAGCCTTCATATGACTTCCTCTGGAAACACCATATATTTT

d_gene: .
v_gene: TRBV7-8
j_gene: TRBJ1-2
abundance: few
CDR3aa: CASSPGQGGYGYTF
CDR3nt: TGTGCCAGCAGCCCAGGGCAGGGTGGCTATGGCTACACCTTC

d_gene: .
v_gene: TRBV19
j_gene: TRBJ1-1
abundance: .
CDR3aa: CASSQGAEAFF
CDR3nt: TGTGCCAGTAGCCAGGGTGCTGAAGCTTTCTTT

d_gene: TRBD1
v_gene: TRBV6-6
j_gene: TRBJ1-1
abundance: few
CDR3aa: CASSPDREVPFF
CDR3nt: TGTGCCAGCAGCCCGGACAGGGAGGTGCCTTTCTTT

d_gene: TRBD1
v_gene: TRBV7-9
j_gene: TRBJ2-3
abundance: once
CDR3aa: CASSSGQAGTDTQYF
CDR3nt: TGTGCCAGCAGCTCCGGACAGGCTGGCACAGATACGCAGTATTTT

d_gene: TRBD1
v_gene: TRBV6-5
j_gene: TRBJ2-1
abundance: .
CDR3aa: CASSNAGQGLYEQFF
CDR3nt: TGTGCCAGCAGCAACGCGGGACAGGGACTCTATGAGCAGTTCTTC

d_gene: .
v_gene: TRBV7-6
j_gene: TRBJ1-3
abundance: .
CDR3aa: CASSLGGDSSGNTIYF
CDR3nt: TGTGCCAGCAGCTTAGGGGGCGATAGCTCTGGAAACACCATATATTTT

d_gene: TRBD1
v_gene: TRBV6-4
j_gene: TRBJ1-2
abundance: .
CDR3aa: CASSPLGDRGFHGYTF
CDR3nt: TGTGCCAGCAGTCCCCTAGGGGACAGAGGATTTCATGGCTACACCTTC

d_gene: .
v_gene: TRBV28
j_gene: TRBJ2-4
abundance: few
CDR3aa: CASTKQGSTKNIQYF
CDR3nt: TGTGCCAGCACCAAACAGGGTAGCACCAAAAACATTCAGTACTTC

d_gene: .
v_gene: TRBV6-1
j_gene: TRBJ1-2
abundance: .
CDR3aa: CASSEAPVGQGLYGYTF
CDR3nt: TGTGCCAGCAGTGAAGCCCCCGTCGGGCAGGGGCTCTATGGCTACACCTTC

d_gene: .
v_gene: TRBV5-1
j_gene: TRBJ2-5
abundance: few
CDR3aa: CASSPTRRPMGEAQYF
CDR3nt: TGCGCCAGCAGCCCTACCCGCAGGCCCATGGGAGAGGCCCAGTACTTC

d_gene: .
v_gene: TRBV2
j_gene: TRBJ1-1
abundance: few
CDR3aa: CASSLIHGENSEAFF
CDR3nt: TGTGCCAGCAGTTTAATACATGGGGAGAACAGTGAAGCTTTCTTT

d_gene: .
v_gene: TRBV6-4
j_gene: TRBJ1-5
abundance: .
CDR3aa: CASSEEGRQPQHF
CDR3nt: TGTGCCAGCAGTGAGGAGGGACGTCAGCCCCAGCATTTT

d_gene: TRBD1
v_gene: TRBV7-2
j_gene: TRBJ1-2
abundance: .
CDR3aa: CASRPGTGPGGYTF
CDR3nt: TGTGCCAGCAGACCTGGGACAGGGCCAGGCGGCTACACCTTC

d_gene: .
v_gene: TRBV29-1
j_gene: TRBJ1-1
abundance: .
CDR3aa: CSTHRTSNTEAFF
CDR3nt: TGCAGCACCCATCGCACGAGCAACACTGAAGCTTTCTTT

d_gene: TRBD1
v_gene: TRBV5-1
j_gene: TRBJ1-1
abundance: few
CDR3aa: CASSFQGVDTEAFF
CDR3nt: TGCGCCAGCAGCTTTCAGGGGGTGGACACTGAAGCTTTCTTT

d_gene: .
v_gene: TRBV7-3
j_gene: TRBJ1-1
abundance: .
CDR3aa: CASSLQGGKNTEAFF
CDR3nt: TGTGCCAGCAGCTTACAGGGAGGGAAGAACACTGAAGCTTTCTTT

d_gene: .
v_gene: TRBV27
j_gene: TRBJ2-5
abundance: few
CDR3aa: CASSSLPGVKTQYF
CDR3nt: TGTGCCAGCAGTTCGCTTCCGGGGGTGAAGACCCAGTACTTC

d_gene: .
v_gene: TRBV29-1
j_gene: TRBJ1-5
abundance: few
CDR3aa: CSVWTGGGQPQHF
CDR3nt: TGCAGCGTTTGGACCGGAGGAGGTCAGCCCCAGCATTTT

d_gene: .
v_gene: TRBV11-3
j_gene: TRBJ2-1
abundance: few
CDR3aa: CASSPGSGSSYNEQFF
CDR3nt: TGTGCCAGCAGCCCCGGTAGCGGAAGCTCCTACAATGAGCAGTTCTTC

d_gene: .
v_gene: TRBV5-4
j_gene: TRBJ1-4
abundance: once
CDR3aa: CASSPSGGINEKLFF
CDR3nt: TGTGCCAGCAGCCCGTCGGGAGGGATTAATGAAAAACTGTTTTTT

d_gene: TRBD1
v_gene: TRBV5-5
j_gene: TRBJ1-5
abundance: .
CDR3aa: CASSLERRTGGQPQHF
CDR3nt: TGTGCCAGCAGCTTGGAGAGGAGGACAGGGGGTCAGCCCCAGCATTTT

d_gene: TRBD1
v_gene: TRBV13
j_gene: TRBJ2-7
abundance: .
CDR3aa: CASSLAGGQGNEQYF
CDR3nt: TGTGCCAGCAGCTTAGCGGGGGGACAGGGGAACGAGCAGTACTTC

d_gene: TRBD1
v_gene: TRBV6-1
j_gene: TRBJ1-1
abundance: .
CDR3aa: CASSESYGTGGTEAFF
CDR3nt: TGTGCCAGCAGTGAATCCTACGGGACAGGGGGGACTGAAGCTTTCTTT

d_gene: .
v_gene: TRBV11-3
j_gene: TRBJ1-1
abundance: .
CDR3aa: CASSLRRNTEAFF
CDR3nt: TGTGCCAGCTCCCTTAGGAGGAACACTGAAGCTTTCTTT

d_gene: TRBD1
v_gene: TRBV5-8
j_gene: TRBJ1-1
abundance: .
CDR3aa: CASSSGQATGNTEAFF
CDR3nt: TGTGCCAGCAGCTCCGGACAGGCCACGGGTAACACTGAAGCTTTCTTT

d_gene: .
v_gene: TRBV7-8
j_gene: TRBJ1-4
abundance: .
CDR3aa: CASSLYGTLGEKLFF
CDR3nt: TGTGCCAGCAGCTTATACGGGACATTGGGTGAAAAACTGTTTTTT

d_gene: .
v_gene: TRBV4-1
j_gene: TRBJ1-6
abundance: once
CDR3aa: CASSLEAQNSPLHF
CDR3nt: TGCGCCAGCAGCCTAGAGGCACAGAATTCACCCCTCCACTTT

d_gene: .
v_gene: TRBV18
j_gene: TRBJ1-2
abundance: .
CDR3aa: CASSPRVGEDYGYTF
CDR3nt: TGTGCCAGCTCACCGAGGGTCGGCGAGGACTATGGCTACACCTTC

d_gene: TRBD1
v_gene: TRBV5-1
j_gene: TRBJ1-5
abundance: .
CDR3aa: CASSLGQGDNQPQHF
CDR3nt: TGCGCCAGCAGCTTGGGACAGGGGGACAATCAGCCCCAGCATTTT

d_gene: .
v_gene: TRBV18
j_gene: TRBJ1-5
abundance: .
CDR3aa: CASSPSGSVAGGGPQHF
CDR3nt: TGTGCCAGCTCACCGTCGGGATCAGTGGCCGGGGGTGGGCCCCAGCATTTT

d_gene: TRBD2
v_gene: TRBV6-1
j_gene: TRBJ2-5
abundance: .
CDR3aa: CASRVAGAGETQYF
CDR3nt: TGTGCCAGCAGGGTAGCGGGGGCGGGAGAGACCCAGTACTTC

d_gene: .
v_gene: TRBV15
j_gene: TRBJ1-1
abundance: .
CDR3aa: CATSVRGASTEAFF
CDR3nt: TGTGCCACCAGCGTCAGGGGCGCATCCACTGAAGCTTTCTTT

d_gene: .
v_gene: TRBV6-5
j_gene: TRBJ2-5
abundance: .
CDR3aa: CASSNREKETQYF
CDR3nt: TGTGCCAGCAGCAACAGGGAAAAAGAGACCCAGTACTTC

d_gene: .
v_gene: TRBV11-3
j_gene: TRBJ2-6
abundance: .
CDR3aa: CASSSRGAGANVLTF
CDR3nt: TGTGCCAGCAGCTCCAGGGGAGCTGGGGCCAACGTCCTGACTTTC

d_gene: .
v_gene: TRBV19
j_gene: TRBJ2-7
abundance: .
CDR3aa: CASSMNGGSSYEQYF
CDR3nt: TGTGCCAGTAGTATGAATGGCGGCAGCTCCTACGAGCAGTACTTC